These 28 T cell receptor beta chains were all obtained from the same sample, sequenced in a study of blood T cell repertoires in COVID-19. TCRdb's copy holds only in-frame clones and misses some; the assay was immunoSEQ multiplex PCR. The sample lists some 670,000 clones, 90% seen once, with more than 0.25% in the top ten. Material for sequencing was peripheral blood. These receptors were collected from a woman between 18 and 29 years old with acute or convalescent COVID-19.

This chain connects TRBV6-5 to TRBJ1-5; the match to TRBD1 covers 8 bases. J lost 6 bases, V lost 5 bases, and 6 bases had no gene match. This CDR3 comprises 14 residues. Germline lookup yields CDR1 MNHEY and CDR2 SVGAGI. CDR3: CASSRDRRTQPQHF. The CDR3 region has the DNA TGTGCCAGCAGTCGGGACAGGAGAACTCAGCCCCAGCATTTT.

CDR3 coding DNA: TGTGCCAGCAGCTCAAGGACAGGGGAGAATGGCTACACCTTC. It translates to CASSSRTGENGYTF. The rearrangement uses TRBV7-9 and TRBJ1-2; 9 bases are a match to TRBD1. From germline, CDR1 is SEHNR and CDR2 FQNEAQ (reference sequence). With V trimmed by 4 bases and J by 6 bases, 6 bases remained unmatched. The CDR3 length is 14 residues.

With regard to this clone: Other DNA sequences in this sample translate to the same CDR3. The chain joins TRBV7-2 to TRBJ2-7; D is undetermined. Germline CDR1 SGHTA, CDR2 FQGNSA. Trimming took off 0 bases at V and 4 bases at J, with 7 bases between the two ends. This CDR3 has 13 amino acids. The CDR3 nucleotides are TGTGCCAGCAGCTTAGCAGTCGGTTACGAGCAGTACTTC. This gives the protein CASSLAVGYEQYF.

The chain uses TRBV5-6 and TRBJ2-5; 7 nucleotides line up with TRBD2. This CDR3 is built from 13 residues. Germline loops: CDR1 SGHDT, CDR2 YYEEEE. V shed 3 bases, J shed 5 bases, and the junction held 4 bases outside the gene matches. CDR3 in DNA: TGTGCCAGCAGCTCGGGAGGAGGTGAGACCCAGTACTTC. Protein sequence: CASSSGGGETQYF.

The J gene is TRBJ1-2, the V gene TRBV27, with D possibly TRBD1 on 5 matching bases. The CDR3 runs to 15 residues. Trimming pared 6 bases from V and 0 bases from J, leaving 14 bases between. Germline assignment: CDR1 MNHEY and CDR2 SMNVEV (reference sequence). CDR3 in DNA: TGTGCCAGCAGCCTCACGGGGGGTCCTAACTATGGCTACACCTTC. Translation: CASSLTGGPNYGYTF.

The chain recombines TRBV7-6 with TRBJ2-1; 9 bases are a match to TRBD1. The J segment lost 7 bases and the V segment lost 5 bases, leaving 9 bases of the junction unmatched. This CDR3 is 15 amino acids long. Germline assignment: CDR1 SGHVS and CDR2 FNYEAQ. CDR3 in amino acids: CASSPGQGYVNEQFF. CDR3 DNA sequence: TGTGCCAGCAGCCCAGGACAGGGGTACGTAAATGAGCAGTTCTTC. Together with reference TRBV7-6 and TRBJ2-1, the CDR3 gives the full variable domain: GAGVSQSPRYKVTKRGQDVALRCDPISGHVSLYWYRQALGQGPEFLTYFNYEAQQDKSGLPNDRFSAERPEGSISTLTIQRTEQRDSAMYRCASSPGQGYVNEQFFGPGTRLTVL.

This chain uses TRBV6-5 with TRBJ1-2; D gene ambiguous. Trimming left V 0 bases short and J 4 bases short, with 12 bases between. The germline CDR1 and CDR2 sequences are MNHEY and SVGAGI. The CDR3 has 15 amino acids. CDR3 region: CASSYSERAPYGYTF. The CDR3 nucleotides read TGTGCCAGCAGTTACTCGGAGCGGGCCCCCTATGGCTACACCTTC.

This CDR3 reads CASSQDGAGGWEQYF. For the CDR3, the DNA is TGTGCCAGCAGCCAAGATGGAGCGGGGGGATGGGAGCAGTACTTC. The chain links TRBV3-1 (or the pseudogene TRBV3-2) to TRBJ2-7; 9 positions match TRBD2. Germline lookup yields CDR1 LGHDT and CDR2 YNNKEL (reference sequence). The CDR3 has 15 amino acids. The V and J ends lost 0 bases and 7 bases, in that order; junction bases with no gene match: 7.

This rearrangement joins TRBV29-1 to TRBJ1-2; a possible D gene is TRBD1 (6 bases). V gave up 4 bases and J gave up 4 bases, with 10 bases separating them. Germline loops: CDR1 SQVTM, CDR2 ANQGSEA. The CDR3 is 12 amino acids. CDR3 nucleotide sequence: TGCAGCGTTGTGGACAGCCTCTATGGCTACACCTTC. Residues: CSVVDSLYGYTF.

The chain employs TRBV5-4 and TRBJ2-3; TRBD2 matches 7 bases. Germline V gene data show CDR1 as SGHNT and CDR2 as YYREEE (reference sequence). The CDR3 spans 16 residues. The V and J ends lost 1 base and 0 bases, in that order; junction bases with no gene match: 5. Here the CDR3 DNA reads TGTGCCAGCAGCTTGAAGCGGCGGGGGAGCACAGATACGCAGTATTTT. Its protein is CASSLKRRGSTDTQYF.

The V gene is TRBV19, the J gene TRBJ2-6, with a possible D match to TRBD2 (6 bases). Germline V gene sequence: CDR1 LNHDA, CDR2 SQIVND (reference sequence). Between the trimmed V and J ends, which lost 6 bases and 2 bases, there was a span of 14 bases. The CDR3 sequence is 16 residues long. CDR3 DNA sequence: TGTGCCAGTAGCCGTACGGGAGTCACTGGGGCCAACGTCCTGACTTTC. It yields the protein CASSRTGVTGANVLTF. Full variable domain (outside the CDR3, taken from reference TRBV19 and TRBJ2-6): DGGITQSPKYLFRKEGQNVTLSCEQNLNHDAMYWYRQDPGQGLRLIYYSQIVNDFQKGDIAEGYSVSREKKESFPLTVTSAQKNPTAFYLCASSRTGVTGANVLTFGAGSRLTVL.

The chain links TRBV6-5 to TRBJ2-7, with 7 bases aligning to TRBD1. This CDR3 spans 16 amino acids. Germline V lookup: CDR1 MNHEY, CDR2 SVGAGI. The V and J ends lost 0 bases and 2 bases, in that order; junction bases with no gene match: 7. The CDR3 sequence: CASSYSNRGYPYEQYF. CDR3 sequence (DNA): TGTGCCAGCAGTTACTCGAACAGGGGATACCCCTACGAGCAGTACTTC.

The rearrangement links TRBV10-3 to TRBJ1-2; D not certain. Germline V gives CDR1 ENHRY, CDR2 SYGVKD. V was cut by 5 bases and J by 1 base, with 11 bases left in between. The CDR3 covers 14 residues. DNA for the CDR3: TGTGCCATCAGTCGAAATACAGATAACTATGGCTACACCTTC. As protein: CAISRNTDNYGYTF.

The chain links TRBV4-1 to TRBJ1-3; maybe TRBD1 (5 bases). The CDR3 is made up of 15 amino acids. V lost 2 bases, J lost 3 bases, and 11 bases lay in between. The germline V gene encodes CDR1 MGHRA and CDR2 YSYEKL. CDR3 nucleotides: TGCGCCAGCAGCCAACTCGGGACTTTTGGAAACACCATATATTTT. Its translation: CASSQLGTFGNTIYF.

The chain carries TRBV4-1 and TRBJ1-2, with 12 bases identical to TRBD1. CDR3 size: 16 residues. V lost 0 bases, J lost 6 bases, and 5 bases stayed unmatched. Germline CDR1 is MGHRA and CDR2 is YSYEKL. The DNA of the CDR3 is TGCGCCAGCAGCCAAGAGGGGACAGGGGGCCGTAATGGCTACACCTTC. This translates into CASSQEGTGGRNGYTF.

CDR3 sequence: CASSPRQTSGANVLNPTF. DNA for the CDR3: TGTGCCAGCAGCCCACGACAAACCTCTGGGGCCAACGTCCTAAATCCGACTTTC. The chain couples TRBV7-8 to TRBJ2-6; D is perhaps TRBD1 (5 bases). Germline CDR1 reads SGHVS; CDR2 reads FQNEAQ. V was clipped by 5 bases and J by 18 bases, with 35 bases between them. The CDR3 contains 18 residues.

J is TRBJ2-1 and V is TRBV7-3, with TRBD2 as a possible D gene (6 bases). Germline CDR1 SGHTA, CDR2 FQGTGA. The CDR3 totals 15 residues. Trimming pared 1 base from V and 4 bases from J, leaving 11 bases between. The CDR3 DNA reads TGTGCCAGCAGCTTAAACGGGGGTATGTACAATGAGCAGTTCTTC. Amino acid sequence: CASSLNGGMYNEQFF.

The rearrangement links TRBV7-9 to TRBJ2-7, with TRBD2 as a possible D gene (5 bases). V was trimmed by 0 bases and J by 5 bases, leaving 17 bases between them. Germline-derived CDR1 and CDR2 are SEHNR and FQNEAQ (reference sequence). The CDR3 spans 16 residues. The CDR3 spells CASSLAYADTGDEQYF. CDR3 sequence (DNA): TGTGCCAGCAGCTTAGCGTACGCTGACACCGGGGACGAGCAGTACTTC.

The genes are TRBV14 and TRBJ1-1; D call uncertain. This CDR3 has 14 amino acids. CDR1 and CDR2 from the germline V gene are SGHDN and FVKESK. V was cut by 0 bases and J by 6 bases, with 11 bases left in between. The CDR3 region has the DNA TGTGCCAGCAGCCAAGAAGCTTGGGCCTCTGAAGCTTTCTTT. Its protein product is CASSQEAWASEAFF.

V is TRBV24-1 and J is TRBJ2-7, with TRBD2 matching 8 bases. From germline, CDR1 is KGHDR and CDR2 SFDVKD. This CDR3 region has 13 residues. Unmatched junction bases numbered 2, after V lost 4 bases and J lost 4 bases. The CDR3 DNA follows: TGTGCCACCAGTGAAACGGGGGGGTACGAGCAGTACTTC. Its translation: CATSETGGYEQYF.

This clone was found once. V is TRBV29-1 and J is TRBJ1-2; 11 bases map to TRBD1. Germline values: CDR1 SQVTM, CDR2 ANQGSEA. V lost 6 bases, J lost 7 bases, and 7 bases stayed unmatched. This CDR3 comprises 13 residues. The CDR3 here is CSVGGQGASGYTF. The CDR3, as DNA: TGCAGCGTCGGAGGACAGGGGGCTTCTGGCTACACCTTC. The full variable domain, rest sourced from reference TRBV29-1 and TRBJ1-2, is SAVISQKPSRDICQRGTSLTIQCQVDSQVTMMFWYRQQPGQSLTLIATANQGSEATYESGFVIDKFPISRPNLTFSTLTVSNMSPEDSSIYLCSVGGQGASGYTFGSGTRLTVV.

The chain links TRBV29-1 to TRBJ2-1, with 7 nucleotides matching TRBD2. Germline V gene sequence: CDR1 SQVTM, CDR2 ANQGSEA. The CDR3 contains 13 residues. Trimming took 2 bases from V and 10 from J; bases not matched to a gene: 8. The CDR3 DNA follows: TGCAGCGTTGAACCAAGCGGGGAGTCGGAGCAGTTCTTC. This codes for CSVEPSGESEQFF.

The chain joins TRBV27 to TRBJ2-7, with 11 nucleotides matching TRBD2. The CDR3 totals 16 residues. Germline CDR1 reads MNHEY; CDR2 reads SMNVEV (reference sequence). Trimming took 10 bases from V and 0 from J; bases not matched to a gene: 11. In nucleotides, the CDR3 is TGTGCCACCGGCTGGTTTAGCGGGGGGGCCTCCTACGAGCAGTACTTC. This codes for CATGWFSGGASYEQYF.

V gene TRBV7-2 combines with J gene TRBJ2-3; TRBD1 matches 7 bases. The CDR3 runs to 14 residues. Trimming removed 6 bases from V and 4 bases from J; junction bases left unmatched: 7. Germline V gives CDR1 SGHTA, CDR2 FQGNSA. Here the CDR3 reads CASRPDRFADTQYF. DNA for the CDR3: TGTGCCAGCAGGCCGGACAGGTTCGCAGATACGCAGTATTTT.

The J gene is TRBJ1-5, the V gene TRBV5-8; D unresolved. Germline-derived CDR1 and CDR2 are SGHTS and YDEGEE. The CDR3 totals 17 residues. The V gene lost 1 base and the J gene lost 5 bases, with 19 bases spanning the gap. The CDR3 is CASSLRWAPEDHQPQHF. CDR3 DNA: TGTGCCAGCAGCTTGAGGTGGGCACCGGAGGACCATCAGCCCCAGCATTTT.

The V call is TRBV2, the J call TRBJ1-2, with a tentative D call TRBD1 (6 bases). Germline V gene sequence: CDR1 SNHLY, CDR2 FYNNEI. The CDR3 runs 15 residues. V was shortened by 2 bases and J by 7 bases, with 17 bases between the two germline ends. CDR3 residues: CASSELRGDKGGYTF. The CDR3 bases are TGTGCCAGCAGTGAACTCAGGGGAGACAAGGGTGGCTACACCTTC.

V is TRBV29-1 and J is TRBJ1-3, with a possible D match to TRBD1 (5 bases). The CDR3 is 13 residues long. Per germline, CDR1 SQVTM and CDR2 ANQGSEA. The V gene lost 6 bases and the J gene lost 1 base, with 10 bases spanning the gap. The CDR3 DNA follows: TGCAGCGTGCTGGACAAATCTGGAAACACCATATATTTT. Its translation is CSVLDKSGNTIYF.

The rearrangement joins TRBV6-5 to TRBJ1-1; D is undetermined. This CDR3 has 13 residues. Germline assignment: CDR1 MNHEY and CDR2 SVGAGI. Trimming cost V 6 bases and J 1 base, with 9 bases left between them. The CDR3 spells CASRSRGNTEAFF. Written as DNA, the CDR3 is TGTGCCAGCAGAAGTCGGGGGAACACTGAAGCTTTCTTT.